This paragraph covers one T cell receptor beta chain sequence. The germline gives CDR1 MNHEY, CDR2 SMNVEV (reference sequence). This CDR3 region has 15 residues. Trimming removed 3 bases from V and 8 bases from J, with 19 bases in between. This entry is derived from a study of blood T cell repertoires in COVID-19. Across the whole study: Whether acute or convalescent, the COVID-19 samples came from the United States, Italy and Spain. In each case, the material was cDNA or gDNA derived from T cells, B-cell-depleted T cells, or PBMCs.

Per the original methods: How many nucleated cells were present was estimated from reference gene primer amplification. Assay: immunoSEQ multiplex PCR; the TCRdb copy retains only in-frame clones and omits some. The D gene and trimming were derived from the DNA, and the V and J assignments and clone size from that table. In the table there are more than 75,000 clones, approximately 81% of which are singletons. This rearrangement joins TRBV27 to TRBJ1-2; D is perhaps TRBD1 (5 bases). The source is a woman between 65 and 79 years old with acute or convalescent COVID-19. Sequenced input: peripheral blood. The CDR3 spells CASSFSRGMEGGYTF. The CDR3 nucleotides read TGTGCCAGCAGTTTCTCACGGGGGATGGAGGGGGGCTACACCTTC.